This TCR beta chain was recovered during a study of blood T cell repertoires in COVID-19. This clone was found a few times. The data were produced by immunoSEQ multiplex PCR, yet TCRdb's version contains in-frame clones alone and is incomplete. The sample shows around 450,000 clones, about 85% of them seen only once. V lost 5 bases to trimming and J lost 1 base, with 14 bases between them. This CDR3 region has 16 residues. The germline gives CDR1 MDHEN, CDR2 SYDVKM. The receptor was isolated from a young woman who had recovered from COVID-19. The chain recombines TRBV28 with TRBJ2-2; a weak D match, TRBD2 (5 bases). The source material was PBMCs or T cells enriched from blood (not recorded which). The CDR3 spells CASSLVRTGNTGELFF. As DNA, the CDR3 is TGTGCCAGCAGTCTCGTTCGGACTGGGAACACCGGGGAGCTGTTTTTT.